This is a list of T cell receptor beta chains from one sample in a study of cytomegalovirus exposure and HLA in healthy donors. The method was immunoSEQ multiplex PCR; TCRdb's version includes in-frame clones alone and lacks a portion of them. The table includes 210,000 or so clones, around nine tenths detected once. Sequences were obtained from PBMCs. The source of these receptors is a woman aged 18-30 years in good health and CMV-seronegative. The CDR3 runs from the conserved cysteine through the conserved F or W. A D gene is named only where the DNA matches it firmly. Rows may omit the clone size; those that give it use once, few, many or a size class.

>TRBV19|TRBJ2-7|14|NA|TRBD2
CASSPGLAGHEQYF
TGTGCCAGTAGTCCGGGACTAGCGGGGCACGAGCAGTACTTC
>TRBV7-9|TRBJ1-2|15|few|TRBD1
CASSRTGLTIYGYTF
TGTGCCAGCAGCCGGACAGGACTTACTATCTATGGCTACACCTTC
>TRBV6-6|TRBJ1-4|15|NA|NA
CASSYRQGYNEKLFF
TGTGCCAGCAGTTACAGGCAGGGCTATAATGAAAAACTGTTTTTT
>TRBV6-5|TRBJ1-4|16|NA|TRBD1
CASSYSTGTVVEKLFF
TGTGCCAGCAGTTACTCGACGGGGACAGTGGTCGAAAAACTGTTTTTT
>TRBV19|TRBJ2-1|15|NA|NA
CASSIDLWSTDEQFF
TGTGCCAGTAGTATAGATTTGTGGTCTACAGATGAGCAGTTCTTC
>TRBV15|TRBJ2-1|17|NA|TRBD2
CATSRVYGTTSYNEQFF
TGTGCCACCAGCAGAGTCTATGGGACTACCTCCTACAATGAGCAGTTCTTC
>TRBV29-1|TRBJ2-1|14|NA|TRBD2
CSVLTSGVYNEQFF
TGCAGCGTCTTGACTAGCGGGGTCTACAATGAGCAGTTCTTC
>TRBV2|TRBJ2-7|14|NA|TRBD1
CASSEGQGTYEQYF
TGTGCCAGCAGTGAGGGACAGGGGACTTACGAGCAGTACTTC
>TRBV28|TRBJ1-2|16|NA|NA
CASSLGSRRANYGYTF
TGTGCCAGCAGTTTGGGGAGTAGGCGGGCTAACTATGGCTACACCTTC
>TRBV28|TRBJ2-3|15|NA|NA
CASSPRLGSTDTQYF
TGTGCCAGCTCCCCACGACTAGGGAGCACAGATACGCAGTATTTT
>TRBV30|TRBJ1-5|13|NA|NA
CAWSMEGNQPQHF
TGTGCCTGGAGTATGGAGGGCAATCAGCCCCAGCATTTT
>TRBV19|TRBJ2-5|16|NA|NA
CASSIGGRVSSKTQYF
TGTGCCAGTAGTATAGGGGGCAGGGTTTCGTCCAAGACCCAGTACTTC
>TRBV5-6|TRBJ2-5|16|NA|TRBD1
CASSLYSGQGGETQYF
TGTGCCAGCAGCTTGTACTCGGGACAGGGTGGGGAGACCCAGTACTTC
>TRBV28|TRBJ2-7|16|NA|NA
CASSRTPEGGRVEQYF
TGTGCCAGCAGTCGGACCCCCGAGGGGGGGCGCGTCGAGCAGTACTTC